Included here is one T cell receptor (beta chain) sequence, with context. It lacks a known antigen. Base qualities are not recorded, but no much larger clone differs from it by a single base. This specimen comes from a study of T cell repertoires in ileal Crohn's disease (dated by TCRdb to about 2019). Background on the whole study: Median disease duration was approximately 8.3 years, and under 40% of patients were identified as active smokers at the time of surgery. Surgery was performed for a complication in all patients, with stricturing disease in approximately 60% and penetrating disease in 39%. Postoperative therapy was given to about half of the patients, with thiopurines administered to about a dozen patients and anti-TNF agents administered to some 17 patients. M0 samples were biopsies from the inflamed portion of the ileum in the surgical resection specimen. Five hundred nanograms of biopsy DNA per sample were submitted for commercial TCRB immunosequencing. TCR repertoire analysis was performed in some 60 Crohn's disease patients drawn from a prospective multicentre cohort. The study was conducted in parallel with a multicentre cohort built to find predictors of early endoscopic recurrence after ileocolonic resection. A Rutgeerts score above i0 was used to define endoscopic postoperative recurrence. A total of 170 or so mucosal samples from roughly 50 patients were sequenced, with samples obtained at several locations on the surgical specimen and at postoperative endoscopy.

Libraries were prepared through the immunoSEQ multiplex PCR assay. Adaptive Biotechnology amplified CDR3 regions from genomic DNA with a two-step multiplex PCR that controlled for amplification bias. In the first PCR, primers covered every V and J gene segment, and in the second PCR, barcodes and Illumina adapters were added. An Illumina instrument was used to sequence the CDR3 libraries. Per the original workflow: The analysis used both the pipelines supplied by the vendor and custom analysis of the raw data in R/Bioconductor with R version 3.3.0. Clonality, which ranges from 0 to 1, was calculated as the inverse of the normalised Shannon entropy across all productive clones. The repertoire share taken up by the top 100 clones defined high-frequency clones, and only clones that passed a 95% confidence test were kept. Overlap between samples was measured with the Morisita-Horn index, while repertoire diversity was measured with the Simpson index. Entries here come from immuneACCESS through TCRdb and include only in-frame sequences with V and J called. Some clones fail to appear in such tables; in the studies checked, an unresolved V gene covers under half of the shortfall, and the cause of the remainder is unknown. The V and J calls and clone size come from that table; D and trimming were worked out from the DNA. The table for this sample lists fewer than 20,000 clones; roughly 90% of them were counted only once. Of the sample, 6% to 8% falls within the top ten clones.

The sample's time point label, in plain terms: inflamed ileum from the surgical specimen. To be eligible, patients had to be adults with ileal or ileocolonic Crohn's disease and an indication for ileocolonic resection. Whole ileal mucosal biopsies were kept frozen at -80 degrees C prior to DNA extraction. A TRizol-based method was used to extract genomic DNA from the frozen whole biopsies, and the DNA was quantified with a NanoDrop 2000 spectrophotometer. Here is what the overall study found, with its caveats: Higher high-frequency clone percentages at surgery were associated with endoscopic recurrence; all patients with clonality above 26.8% (18/57) had recurrence. Compared with non-smokers, patients who were active smokers at surgery showed a significantly higher proportion of clonal expansions (25.9% vs 17.9%, p=0.02). Compared with CD4 T cells, sorted CD8 T cells held more high-frequency clones, which suggests that the mucosal expansions were mostly CD8. Only a subgroup of patients, of unstated size, had mucosal CD4 and CD8 T cells sorted and sequenced.

The cysteine opens and the phenylalanine closes a CDR3 of 15 amino acids. Only the CDR3 DNA is retained, 45 bases long and in frame from the first base. V is clipped by 2 bases and J by 3 bases, and the sequence between their germline boundaries is 8 bases long. As encoded in the germline V gene (reference sequence), CDR1 is SEHNR while CDR2 is FQNEAQ. The chain uses TRBV7-9 and TRBJ2-6, with the D call perhaps TRBD1 or TRBD2, each one matching 5 bases. The TCR originated in an adult with Crohn's disease. The sample comprised ileal tissue. The CDR3 is CASSLRGSGANVLTF. Read as DNA, the sequence is TGTGCCAGCAGCTTACGGGGCAGTGGGGCCAACGTCCTGACTTTC. The entire variable domain, with the stretches around the CDR3 drawn from the reference TRBV7-9 and TRBJ2-6 proteins, is DTGVSQNPRHKITKRGQNVTFRCDPISEHNRLYWYRQTLGQGPEFLTYFQNEAQLEKSRLLSDRFSAERPKGSFSTLEIQRTEQGDSAMYLCASSLRGSGANVLTFGAGSRLTVL.